Following are 29 T cell receptor beta chains from one sample sequenced in a study of blood T cell repertoires in COVID-19 (dated by TCRdb to the early 2020s). The library was made by the immunoSEQ multiplex PCR assay. As stored in TCRdb, this immuneACCESS dataset retains in-frame rearrangements with V and J assigned. A fraction of the clones does not appear; measured against another copy, unresolved V genes explain less than half of the discrepancy, and the remainder lacks a known reason. The sample contains tens of thousands of clones, about 89% of them found a single time. The biggest ten clones account for approximately 1% of the sample. The sample comprised peripheral blood. Source of these receptors: a human donor in a cohort sampled during active COVID-19.

The chain is built from TRBV21-1 and TRBJ2-1; no DNA check was done on the table's D call, TRBD2. TRBV21-1 counts as a pseudogene. CDR3 size: 15 residues. The CDR3 nucleotides read TGTGCCAGCAGCAAAGGACTGGTTGTCTACAATGAGCAGTTCTTC. Protein product: CASSKGLVVYNEQFF.

This sequence joins TRBV9 and TRBJ2-5; 13 nucleotides agree with TRBD2. V lost 3 bases, J lost 0 bases, and 2 bases stayed unmatched. Germline CDR1 is SGDLS and CDR2 is YYNGEE. The length of the CDR3 is 16 residues. CDR3 loop: CASSGGTSGNQETQYF. The CDR3 DNA is TGTGCCAGCAGCGGCGGGACTAGCGGGAACCAAGAGACCCAGTACTTC.

This chain connects TRBV27 to TRBJ2-3, with 7 bases fitting TRBD2. Looked up from germline, CDR1 is MNHEY and CDR2 is SMNVEV (reference sequence). The CDR3 has 17 amino acids. Trimming at V came to 4 bases and at J to 0 bases, leaving 10 bases not matched to a gene. CDR3 in DNA: TGTGCCAGCAGTTGGAGCGGGGCGGCCCCGAGCACAGATACGCAGTATTTT. Its protein is CASSWSGAAPSTDTQYF.

A few counts support this clone. This chain connects TRBV11-1 to TRBJ2-7; D possibly corresponds to TRBD1 (6 bases). The V end was cut by 6 bases, the J end by 2 bases, with 20 bases between. The CDR3 covers 16 residues. Germline lookup yields CDR1 SGHAT and CDR2 FQDESV (reference sequence). CDR3 loop: CASRRQGGSATYEQYF. The DNA for the CDR3 is TGTGCCAGCAGAAGACAAGGGGGAAGCGCAACCTACGAGCAGTACTTC.

CDR3 coding DNA: TGTGCCAGCAGCTTGGACTACGCGGGAGGGGGAACCGGGGAGCTGTTTTTT. It codes for CASSLDYAGGGTGELFF. This chain links TRBV5-6 with TRBJ2-2, with 9 bases fitting TRBD2. The CDR3 length is 17 residues. V gave up 0 bases and J gave up 5 bases; unmatched junction bases: 8. Germline V CDR1 and CDR2: SGHDT, YYEEEE.

As concerns this clone: Compared with germline, one end of the junction differs, possibly owing to a read error. The V and J genes are TRBV7-7 and TRBJ2-7; the match to TRBD2 covers 12 bases. The CDR3 loop spans 20 amino acids. Germline-derived CDR1 and CDR2 are SSHAT and FNYEAQ (reference sequence). This CDR3 is CASSPRTGTSGPKSHYEQYF. As DNA, the CDR3 is TGTGCTAGCAGCCCCCGAACCGGGACTAGCGGGCCTAAAAGTCACTACGAGCAGTACTTC.

This chain uses TRBV28 with TRBJ2-1; TRBD2 agrees at 9 bases. Germline loops: CDR1 MDHEN, CDR2 SYDVKM. The V and J ends lost 4 bases and 7 bases, in that order; junction bases with no gene match: 14. CDR3 size: 17 residues. The CDR3 DNA follows: TGTGCCAGCAGTTCCCCCGGGCTAGCGGGACGAGGGAATGAGCAGTTCTTC. Residues: CASSSPGLAGRGNEQFF.

This clone was observed a few times. The chain employs TRBV3-1 (or the pseudogene TRBV3-2) and TRBJ2-3; D is possibly TRBD2 (5 bases). The CDR3 sequence is 12 residues long. Germline loops: CDR1 LGHDT, CDR2 YNNKEL (reference sequence). V was cut by 7 bases and J by 4 bases, with 9 bases left in between. CDR3 residues: CASNGGADTQYF. Here the CDR3 DNA reads TGTGCCAGCAATGGAGGCGCAGATACGCAGTATTTT.

This clone was counted ten times or more. The rearrangement joins TRBV7-9 to TRBJ1-2; a weak D match, TRBD1 (6 bases). From germline, CDR1 is SEHNR and CDR2 FQNEAQ (reference sequence). Deletions cut 5 bases from V and 5 bases from J, with 24 bases between. The CDR3 totals 17 residues. Written as DNA, the CDR3 is TGTGCCAGCAGCAAAGGGGGGGACGGATTGCTTCTTTATGGCTACACCTTC. This sequence encodes CASSKGGDGLLLYGYTF.

The chain recombines TRBV7-9 with TRBJ2-3; 8 bases are a match to TRBD2. Trimming removed 0 bases from V and 3 bases from J; junction bases left unmatched: 8. The length of the CDR3 is 17 residues. The germline V gene has CDR1 SEHNR and CDR2 FQNEAQ (reference sequence). The CDR3: CASSLAVSGSGTDTQYF. As DNA, the CDR3 is TGTGCCAGCAGCTTAGCGGTCAGCGGGAGTGGGACAGATACGCAGTATTTT. Using reference TRBV7-9 and TRBJ2-3 for the parts outside the CDR3, the full variable domain is DTGVSQNPRHKITKRGQNVTFRCDPISEHNRLYWYRQTLGQGPEFLTYFQNEAQLEKSRLLSDRFSAERPKGSFSTLEIQRTEQGDSAMYLCASSLAVSGSGTDTQYFGPGTRLTVL.

The rearrangement joins TRBV25-1 to TRBJ1-1, with D hard to call. Trimming left V 7 bases short and J 1 base short, with 10 bases between. CDR1 MGHDK and CDR2 SYGVNS come from the germline V gene. The CDR3 length is 13 residues. The CDR3, as DNA: TGTGCCAGCACTCGACGGGGGAACACTGAAGCTTTCTTT. It translates to CASTRRGNTEAFF.

This clone came up a few times. The chain carries TRBV27 and TRBJ1-5; 7 nucleotides align to TRBD1. The junction had 17 bases not matched to a gene; V was cut back by 5 bases and J by 7 bases. CDR1 MNHEY and CDR2 SMNVEV come from the germline V gene (reference sequence). The CDR3 runs to 17 residues. In DNA form, the CDR3 reads TGTGCCAGCAGTCTTACGCCACAGGGGTCTAAGGGACAGCCCCAGCATTTT. Translation: CASSLTPQGSKGQPQHF.

The chain combines TRBV5-1 with TRBJ1-2, with 10 bases aligning to TRBD1. The CDR3 sequence is 13 residues long. With 4 bases clipped from V and 8 bases from J, the junction kept 5 bases outside the gene matches. Germline CDR1 SGHRS, CDR2 YFSETQ. The DNA for the CDR3 is TGCGCCAGCAGCGCCGGGACAGGGGACGGCTACACCTTC. Protein product: CASSAGTGDGYTF.

This chain uses TRBV5-1 with TRBJ2-5; D call uncertain. The ends were cut back, 3 bases at V and 1 base at J, with 7 bases in the middle. CDR3 length: 13 residues. Germline V gives CDR1 SGHRS, CDR2 YFSETQ. CDR3: CASSSQIQETQYF. In DNA form, the CDR3 reads TGCGCCAGCAGCTCACAGATCCAAGAGACCCAGTACTTC.

The V gene is TRBV3-1 (or the pseudogene TRBV3-2), the J gene TRBJ2-2; 7 bases fit TRBD2. V trimming: 3 bases; J trimming: 2 bases; junction bases outside the gene matches: 9. Germline CDR1 reads LGHDT; CDR2 reads YNNKEL (reference sequence). The CDR3 is 17 amino acids. The CDR3 loop is CASSHANLAVNTGELFF. The CDR3 DNA sequence: TGTGCCAGCAGCCACGCCAATCTAGCGGTCAACACCGGGGAGCTGTTTTTT.

The chain uses TRBV28 and TRBJ1-5; 11 nucleotides line up with TRBD1. V shed 7 bases and J 6 bases; nucleotides not matched to a gene: 14. This CDR3 has 17 amino acids. The germline gives CDR1 MDHEN, CDR2 SYDVKM. CDR3 DNA sequence: TGTGCCAGCATCCCAGTAGGGACAGGGGGTTTCAGTCAGCCCCAGCATTTT. This sequence encodes CASIPVGTGGFSQPQHF.

This chain joins TRBV18 and TRBJ1-1; D remains unclear. Trimming shortened V by 8 bases and J by 2 bases, and 15 bases separated the two germline ends. There are 14 residues in the CDR3. The germline CDR1 and CDR2 sequences are KGHSH and LQKENI. CDR3 sequence (DNA): TGTGCCAGCGCACTCTCGGGAACCAACACTGAAGCTTTCTTT. It yields the protein CASALSGTNTEAFF.

The gene calls are TRBV3-1 (or the pseudogene TRBV3-2) and TRBJ1-6, with a tentative D call TRBD1 (5 bases). The ends were cut back, 2 bases at V and 8 bases at J, with 10 bases in the middle. From germline, CDR1 is LGHDT and CDR2 YNNKEL (reference sequence). This CDR3 region has 14 residues. The CDR3 bases are TGTGCCAGCAGCCAACAACCGACAGATTCACCCCTCCACTTT. Translating it yields CASSQQPTDSPLHF.

The V call is TRBV9, the J call TRBJ2-3; TRBD2 matches at 13 bases. Trimming at V came to 4 bases and at J to 3 bases, leaving 5 bases not matched to a gene. Germline V CDR1 and CDR2: SGDLS, YYNGEE. The CDR3 is 16 amino acids. This CDR3 reads CASSLEGLAGTDTQYF. The DNA for the CDR3 is TGTGCCAGCAGCCTGGAGGGACTAGCGGGAACAGATACGCAGTATTTT.

The chain employs TRBV3-1 (or the pseudogene TRBV3-2) and TRBJ1-2; D call uncertain. Germline lookup yields CDR1 LGHDT and CDR2 YNNKEL (reference sequence). CDR3 size: 16 residues. Trimming cost V 4 bases and J 8 bases, with 23 bases left between them. The CDR3 nucleotides read TGTGCCAGCAGCCCCCCCGTCGACTACCCATGGAGAGGCTACACCTTC. This codes for CASSPPVDYPWRGYTF.

As DNA, the CDR3 is TGTGCCAGCAGCCCCCGGGGAGAAACTGAAGCTTTCTTT. Its protein is CASSPRGETEAFF. The chain couples TRBV7-9 to TRBJ1-1; no definite D call. Trimming cost V 5 bases and J 5 bases, with 12 bases left between them. In germline, CDR1 is SEHNR, CDR2 FQNEAQ (reference sequence). The CDR3 covers 13 residues.

This clone was recorded only once. The chain uses TRBV7-9 and TRBJ2-3; 9 nucleotides line up with TRBD2. V lost 1 base to trimming and J lost 2 bases; unmatched junction nucleotides: 7. Germline lookup yields CDR1 SEHNR and CDR2 FQNEAQ (reference sequence). This CDR3 has 17 residues. The CDR3 DNA reads TGTGCCAGCAGCTTAGTCCTGACTAGCGGAATCACAGATACGCAGTATTTT. Translated: CASSLVLTSGITDTQYF.

This sequence joins TRBV18 and TRBJ1-1; D uncertain. The CDR3 covers 15 residues. The V end was cut by 4 bases, the J end by 3 bases, with 15 bases between. CDR1 KGHSH and CDR2 LQKENI come from the germline V gene. DNA of the CDR3: TGTGCCAGCTCACTCGGGTCGACTCGGGACACTGAAGCTTTCTTT. It codes for CASSLGSTRDTEAFF.

The rearrangement links TRBV12-1 to TRBJ1-2; the DNA was not compared with TRBD1, the D call given in the table. TRBV12-1 is a listed pseudogene. The CDR3 has 15 residues. The CDR3 DNA reads TGTGCCAGCAGCCCCCGACGACAGGGAGTGTATGGCTACACCTTC. It codes for CASSPRRQGVYGYTF.

This rearrangement joins TRBV6-1 to TRBJ1-2; D not resolved. The CDR3 sequence is 18 residues long. V was pared by 3 bases and J by 0 bases, with 20 bases between. Germline lookup yields CDR1 MNHNS and CDR2 SASEGT. The DNA for the CDR3 is TGTGCCAGCAGTGATACGCGGAGCCACACCTTTTCTAACTATGGCTACACCTTC. Protein: CASSDTRSHTFSNYGYTF.

This chain joins TRBV28 and TRBJ1-4; D gene ambiguous. The CDR3 length is 14 residues. Germline assignment: CDR1 MDHEN and CDR2 SYDVKM. V was cut by 2 bases and J by 7 bases, with 11 bases left in between. CDR3 bases: TGTGCCAGCAGTTTAGGAGGGAGTGGTGAAAAACTGTTTTTT. This sequence encodes CASSLGGSGEKLFF. Complete variable domain (other parts from reference TRBV28 and TRBJ1-4): DVKVTQSSRYLVKRTGEKVFLECVQDMDHENMFWYRQDPGLGLRLIYFSYDVKMKEKGDIPEGYSVSREKKERFSLILESASTNQTSMYLCASSLGGSGEKLFFGSGTQLSVL.

The CDR3 nucleotides read TGTGCCAGCAGCTTAGACCAGAACAATGAGCAGTTCTTC. Its protein product is CASSLDQNNEQFF. This chain links TRBV7-2 with TRBJ2-1; D gene ambiguous. This CDR3 contains 13 residues. Germline CDR1 and CDR2: SGHTA and FQGNSA. Deletions cut 1 base from V and 5 bases from J, with 6 bases between.

CDR3 amino acids: CASTRTSEAFF. Written as DNA, the CDR3 is TGTGCCAGCACGCGAACGTCTGAAGCTTTCTTT. V and J are TRBV5-8 and TRBJ1-1; D is unclear. Germline CDR1 is SGHTS and CDR2 is YDEGEE. The V end was cut by 6 bases, the J end by 6 bases, with 9 bases between. There are 11 residues in the CDR3.

The J gene is TRBJ2-1, the V gene TRBV28, with 9 bases lining up with TRBD2. There are 16 residues in the CDR3. J was trimmed by 7 bases and V by 7 bases; bases with no gene match: 14. Germline assignment: CDR1 MDHEN and CDR2 SYDVKM. The CDR3, as DNA: TGTGCCAGCATCCTGGGGCTTAGCGGGAGAGGTAATGAGCAGTTCTTC. This sequence encodes CASILGLSGRGNEQFF.